The 5 T cell receptor beta chains in this list originate from one sample, sequenced in a study of patients and donors after allogeneic stem cell transplantation. One entry per CDR3 protein results from TCRdb running MiXCR on the RT-PCR reads. The sample includes about 150,000 distinct CDR3 sequences, about two fifths of them seen just once. Sequencing was done on a sample of blood, either unsorted or a sorted T cell fraction (not recorded which). The receptors were gathered from a human donor who was either an allogeneic HSCT recipient or a stem cell or donor lymphocyte infusion donor (not recorded which). It is not recorded whose cells these are; they may come from a transplant donor.

This chain links TRBV2 with TRBJ1-1, with 7 bases identical to TRBD1. CDR1 is SNHLY and CDR2 is FYNNEI in the germline V gene. After removal of 6 bases from V and 7 bases from J, the junction contained 11 bases not matched to a gene. The CDR3 is 14 amino acids. CDR3 in amino acids: CASRHTGEKSEAFF. CDR3 DNA: TGTGCCAGCAGACATACAGGGGAAAAGAGTGAAGCTTTCTTT.

CDR3 amino acids: CASSYPTGGYQPQHF. DNA for the CDR3: TGTGCCAGCAGTTACCCTACAGGGGGCTACCAGCCCCAGCATTTT. This sequence joins TRBV6-6 and TRBJ1-5; 9 nucleotides line up with TRBD1. The V segment lost 2 bases and the J segment 7 bases; nucleotides outside the gene matches: 6. The germline V gene has CDR1 MNHNY and CDR2 SVGAGI (reference sequence). The CDR3 is 15 residues long.

This clonotype was found a few times. The rearrangement uses TRBV12-3 or TRBV12-4 and TRBJ1-1; maybe TRBD1 (5 bases). This CDR3 comprises 13 residues. Trimming left V 5 bases short and J 13 bases short, with 20 bases between. CDR3 bases: TGTGCCAGCAGTCCGGGACTGATACACTGGGGTTTCTTT. Amino acid sequence: CASSPGLIHWGFF.

The J gene is TRBJ2-1, the V gene TRBV15, with 9 bases matching TRBD2. Germline values: CDR1 LNHNV, CDR2 YYDKDF (reference sequence). This CDR3 has 16 amino acids. The trim removed 5 bases at V and 9 bases at J, leaving 14 bases unmatched. CDR3 amino acids: CATSSLRQAGGSEQFF. The CDR3 DNA sequence: TGTGCCACCAGCTCCCTTAGACAAGCGGGGGGCTCTGAGCAGTTCTTC.

This chain joins TRBV5-6 and TRBJ1-2, with D perhaps matching TRBD1 (6 bases). Trimming left V 1 base short and J 4 bases short, with 14 bases between. Germline V CDR1 and CDR2: SGHDT, YYEEEE. CDR3 size: 15 residues. CDR3 sequence (DNA): TGTGCCAGCAGCTTGTTCACCAGGACAGTCTATGGCTACACCTTC. It is translated as CASSLFTRTVYGYTF.